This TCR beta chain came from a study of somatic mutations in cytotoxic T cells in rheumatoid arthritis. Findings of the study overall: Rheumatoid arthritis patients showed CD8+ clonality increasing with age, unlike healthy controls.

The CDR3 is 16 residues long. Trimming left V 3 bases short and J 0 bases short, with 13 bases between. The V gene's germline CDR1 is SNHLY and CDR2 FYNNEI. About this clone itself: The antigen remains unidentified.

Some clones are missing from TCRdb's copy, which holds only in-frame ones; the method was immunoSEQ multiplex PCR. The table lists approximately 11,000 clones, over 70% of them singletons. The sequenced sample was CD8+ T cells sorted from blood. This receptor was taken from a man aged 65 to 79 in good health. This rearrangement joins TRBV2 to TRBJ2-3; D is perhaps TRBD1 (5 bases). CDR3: CASSEGSGPSTDTQYF. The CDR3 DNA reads TGTGCCAGCAGTGAGGGTTCAGGGCCGAGCACAGATACGCAGTATTTT.